This T cell receptor beta chain came from a study of blood T cell repertoires in COVID-19. Trimming took 4 bases from V and 1 from J; bases not matched to a gene: 1. This CDR3 spans 13 amino acids. Germline assignment: CDR1 SNHLY and CDR2 FYNNEI. The protocol was immunoSEQ multiplex PCR, while the TCRdb copy is restricted to in-frame clones and leaves out a portion. The sample includes approximately 440,000 clones, 90% of them seen just once. This clonotype was obtained from a man aged 18 to 35 who had recovered from COVID-19. The sample consisted of PBMCs or T cells enriched from blood (not recorded which). The chain couples TRBV2 to TRBJ2-7; 7 nucleotides agree with TRBD1. In DNA form, the CDR3 reads TGTGCCAGCAGTGGGACAGGTTCCTACGAGCAGTACTTC. Translating gives CASSGTGSYEQYF.